This TCR beta chain stems from a study of blood T cells in healthy people across ages (dated by TCRdb to the mid-2010s). For context, the study as a whole: In model experiments, roughly one uniquely barcoded TCR beta cDNA molecule per two T cells was captured by template switching. Age-related changes in TCR beta repertoire diversity were measured in the study by deep sequencing normalized with unique cDNA molecular identifiers. Four age groups were formed from the donors: young (average 16 years), middle-aged (around 41), aged (under 70) and long-lived (less than 85). Donors of different ages were randomly distributed across sequencing lanes to avoid experimental bias. Using the same blood draw, the study looked at two additional independent replicas of 1 million unique cDNA reads for two donors, one aged 18 to 29 and the other aged 80 or older.

CDR1 and CDR2 were assigned from the germline V gene (reference sequence) as LNHNV and YYDKDF. V is clipped by 4 bases and J by 3 bases, and the sequence between their germline boundaries is 19 bases long. The CDR3 covers 16 residues, taking in both the cysteine and the phenylalanine. Only the CDR3 portion is preserved as DNA: 48 bases, with reading frame beginning at the first base. The approximately 40 donors, aged about 6 to 95 years, were systemically healthy Caucasian individuals from Russia. Each donor gave about 9.2 milliliters of peripheral blood, drawn into EDTA-treated Vacutainer tubes. PBMCs were isolated by Ficoll-Paque density-gradient centrifugation, with at least 6.5 million obtained per sample. Total RNA, at least 5.5 micrograms per sample, was extracted from PBMCs with Trizol reagent. For every donor, an aliquot of PBMCs went through flow cytometry to measure the percentages of naive CD45RAhigh/CD27high T cells.

The receptor library was made with 5' RACE. Sequencing relied on an Illumina HiSeq 2500. A second roughly 6 to 11 cycle PCR used a sample-barcoded 5' primer and a J-beta primer mix. Each TCR beta cDNA molecule received a unique molecular identifier from a template-switch 5' adaptor carrying 12 random nucleotides. Each sample yielded at least 3 million CDR3-containing paired-end reads. The Mint cDNA synthesis kit, primed by a TRBC-specific oligonucleotide, was used to synthesize first-strand cDNA from all RNA. All cDNA was treated with uracil-DNA glycosylase and then went through a first 18-cycle PCR with the universal primers M1SS and BC2_uni_R. On the authors' methods: For normalization, 1 million high-quality reads, each with a distinct molecular identifier, were randomly selected from each sample. Reads sharing molecular identifiers were discarded rather than binned into consensus sequences. MiTCR, run with a Q25 quality threshold and the strictest error-elimination algorithm, handled CDR3 identification, clonotype clustering and error correction. Lower-bound total TCR beta diversity was estimated with a nonparametric unseen species model using Euler transformation. TCRdb's own reprocessing of the public reads used fastp at Q25 and MiXCR and kept productive beta chains. Rows are combined by CDR3 protein, so each entry shows the most common genes and DNA. TCRdb, rather than the study authors, made the V and J calls. Recorded for this sample are approximately 850,000 distinct CDR3 sequences; roughly 44% of them occurred a single time. Of the sample, under 20% falls within the top ten clones.

The paper's findings and limits, for the study overall: The long-lived group showed more naive CD4+ T cells, fewer expanded clones and increased TCR diversity than the aged group, suggesting age selection. Bulk unsorted PBMC profiling prevented conclusive comparison of naive and antigen-experienced compartments. There was a strong correlation between observed TCR beta diversity and the percentage of naive T cells measured by flow cytometry. The CMV infection status of donors was not known, potentially confounding age-related changes in expanded clonotypes. Estimates of total diversity based on one million sequenced T cells were regarded as lower bounds and as underestimates. Observed TCR beta diversity per million T cells fell roughly linearly with age, and a significant reduction was already apparent by age around 40.

This clonotype occurred a few times. The target of this receptor is not known. Base qualities are not recorded, but no much larger clone differs from it by a single base. The TCR originated in a man aged 60-69 years in good health. The specimen was blood. Recombination joined TRBV15 with TRBJ2-7; the D gene remains uncertain. The nucleotides read TGTGCCACCAGCAATAGACGTACGACGATCAACTACGAGCAGTACTTC. Its product reads: CATSNRRTTINYEQYF.